The 12 T cell receptor beta chains listed next were all sequenced from one sample in a study of blood T cell repertoires in COVID-19 (TCRdb year 2020). Library method: the immunoSEQ multiplex PCR assay. TCRdb obtained this table from immuneACCESS and retained in-frame rearrangements with V and J assigned. These tables miss some clones; where compared with another copy, unresolved V genes account for less than half of the shortfall, and the remainder is unexplained. For this sample there are over 200,000 clones; around 90% appear just once. Of the sample, 3.7% is held by the ten largest clones. The sequenced sample consisted of PBMCs or T cells enriched from blood (not recorded which). Receptors were obtained from a woman between 25 and 40 years old who had been exposed to COVID-19.

To note about this clone: Germline is not matched at one junction end, which may reflect a read error. This specimen includes other DNA sequences encoding the same CDR3. This sequence joins TRBV30 and TRBJ2-2, with a possible D match to TRBD2 (5 bases). The V gene's germline CDR1 is GTSNPN and CDR2 SVGIG (reference sequence). CDR3 length: 11 residues. The CDR3, as DNA: TGTGCCTGGGGTCCGACCGGGGAGTTGTTTTTT. It codes for CAWGPTGELFF.

The rearrangement uses TRBV11-2 and TRBJ2-7; TRBD2 matches 12 bases. The CDR3 consists of 15 residues. Trimming removed 1 base from V and 3 bases from J; junction bases left unmatched: 1. CDR1 is SGHAT, CDR2 FQNNGV, per germline. The CDR3 DNA reads TGTGCCAGCAGCTTAGGACTAGCGGGAGACTACGAGCAGTACTTC. Protein sequence: CASSLGLAGDYEQYF.

V gene TRBV9 combines with J gene TRBJ2-3; 7 bases are a match to TRBD1. With 5 bases clipped from V and 9 bases from J, the junction kept 9 bases outside the gene matches. CDR3 size: 13 residues. The germline gives CDR1 SGDLS, CDR2 YYNGEE. CDR3 residues: CASSPGGDGTQYF. Written as DNA, the CDR3 is TGTGCCAGCAGTCCAGGGGGAGACGGGACGCAGTATTTT.

The rearrangement links TRBV28 to TRBJ2-2, with D possibly being TRBD2 (6 bases). Between the trimmed V and J ends, which lost 7 bases and 2 bases, there was a span of 20 bases. The CDR3 runs to 17 residues. Germline-derived CDR1 and CDR2 are MDHEN and SYDVKM. Written as DNA, the CDR3 is TGTGCCAGCACCCCCATCCGTGTGGGAGGAAACACCGGGGAGCTGTTTTTT. As protein: CASTPIRVGGNTGELFF. The full variable domain, rest sourced from reference TRBV28 and TRBJ2-2, is DVKVTQSSRYLVKRTGEKVFLECVQDMDHENMFWYRQDPGLGLRLIYFSYDVKMKEKGDIPEGYSVSREKKERFSLILESASTNQTSMYLCASTPIRVGGNTGELFFGEGSRLTVL.

This chain links TRBV18 with TRBJ1-1; TRBD1 agrees at 9 bases. V shed 2 bases and J 3 bases; nucleotides not matched to a gene: 1. The CDR3 spans 14 residues. CDR1 is KGHSH, CDR2 LQKENI, per germline. The CDR3 bases are TGTGCCAGCTCACCAAACAGGGGGCACACTGAAGCTTTCTTT. Protein sequence: CASSPNRGHTEAFF.

The V gene is TRBV28, the J gene TRBJ2-3; 11 nucleotides align to TRBD1. From germline, CDR1 is MDHEN and CDR2 SYDVKM. V was clipped by 0 bases and J by 7 bases; unmatched bases: 6. The CDR3 has 16 residues. The CDR3: CASSLWGQGGLNTQYF. The CDR3 region has the DNA TGTGCCAGCAGTTTATGGGGACAGGGGGGTTTAAATACGCAGTATTTT.

This clone was detected a few times. V and J are TRBV4-1 and TRBJ1-6, with 8 bases lining up with TRBD1. The trim removed 2 bases at V and 9 bases at J, leaving 9 bases unmatched. In germline, CDR1 is MGHRA, CDR2 YSYEKL. The CDR3 extends over 16 amino acids. CDR3 DNA: TGCGCCAGCAGCCAATTTTTCCAGGGGGCAGGTTCACCCCTCCACTTT. This codes for CASSQFFQGAGSPLHF.

As concerns this clone: Other DNA sequences in this sample translate to the same CDR3. The chain combines TRBV3-1 (or the pseudogene TRBV3-2) with TRBJ1-2; no clear D gene. The V gene lost 0 bases and the J gene lost 4 bases, with 9 bases spanning the gap. Per the germline V gene, CDR1 is LGHDT and CDR2 is YNNKEL (reference sequence). The CDR3 sequence is 14 residues long. DNA for the CDR3: TGTGCCAGCAGCCAAGATAGTCGCGGCTATGGCTACACCTTC. Amino acids: CASSQDSRGYGYTF.

J is TRBJ2-1 and V is TRBV4-1; 10 bases line up with TRBD2. Germline V gene lookup returns CDR1 MGHRA and CDR2 YSYEKL. This CDR3 has 14 residues. The ends lost 2 bases at V and 10 bases at J; junction bases unmatched: 5. The CDR3 DNA is TGCGCCAGCAGCCAAAGCGGGAGGGCGGGGGAGCAGTTCTTC. It codes for CASSQSGRAGEQFF.

The chain joins TRBV29-1 to TRBJ1-5, with TRBD1 as a possible D gene (6 bases). CDR1 is SQVTM and CDR2 is ANQGSEA in the germline V gene. Between the trimmed V and J ends, which lost 6 bases and 6 bases, there was a span of 15 bases. The CDR3 length is 13 residues. CDR3 loop: CSVSQGLTQPQHF. CDR3 in DNA: TGCAGCGTGTCACAGGGTTTGACTCAGCCCCAGCATTTT.

The genes are TRBV11-2 and TRBJ1-6, with D maybe TRBD1 (5 bases). This CDR3 spans 18 amino acids. The V gene lost 2 bases and the J gene lost 5 bases, with 19 bases spanning the gap. Germline V gene lookup returns CDR1 SGHAT and CDR2 FQNNGV. CDR3 sequence (DNA): TGTGCCAGCAGCTTACTCGGAAGGGGCACAACGGATAATTCACCCCTCCACTTT. Translation: CASSLLGRGTTDNSPLHF.

This sequence joins TRBV2 and TRBJ2-5; D gene ambiguous. CDR1 is SNHLY and CDR2 is FYNNEI in the germline V gene. The V end lost 7 bases, the J end lost 3 bases, and 9 bases lay between the germline ends. The CDR3 sequence is 12 residues long. CDR3 sequence reads: CASTLLEETQYF. CDR3 DNA: TGTGCCAGCACACTACTTGAAGAGACCCAGTACTTC.